The 26 T cell receptor beta chains below come from one sample, sequenced in a study of cytomegalovirus exposure and HLA in healthy donors. The PCR used 60 Vbeta and 13 Jbeta primers. Profiling relied on immunoSEQ multiplex PCR, and the TCRdb table lists in-frame clones only, not all of them. The data show about 130,000 clones, about three quarters seen once. The sequencing input was PBMCs. These receptors were obtained from a woman aged 55-70 years in good health and CMV-seropositive.

The CDR3 region has the DNA TGTGCCAGCGGACCCGGGACAGTAAACTCACCCCTCCACTTT. Residues: CASGPGTVNSPLHF. The chain couples TRBV7-8 to TRBJ1-6; 7 nucleotides agree with TRBD1. The V and J ends lost 8 bases and 10 bases, in that order; junction bases with no gene match: 11. The CDR3 totals 14 residues. Germline values: CDR1 SGHVS, CDR2 FQNEAQ.

The CDR3 nucleotides are TGTGCCAGCAGCTTCCGTCAGCCCCAGCATTTT. This translates into CASSFRQPQHF. The chain links TRBV27 to TRBJ1-5; D gene ambiguous. CDR1 is MNHEY, CDR2 SMNVEV, per germline (reference sequence). The V and J ends lost 6 bases and 6 bases respectively, with 6 bases between them. CDR3 size: 11 residues.

In its sample, this clone was seen a few times. The genes are TRBV7-9 and TRBJ1-1; D might be TRBD1 (6 bases). V was shortened by 3 bases and J by 1 base, with 21 bases between the two germline ends. Germline CDR1 SEHNR, CDR2 FQNEAQ (reference sequence). The CDR3 length is 18 residues. For the CDR3, the DNA is TGTGCCAGCAGCTTCCCGGCGGGGGCTGGGGGGACGAACACTGAAGCTTTCTTT. Protein product: CASSFPAGAGGTNTEAFF.

This clone was seen a handful of times. V gene TRBV6-1 combines with J gene TRBJ1-5; weak D call: TRBD1 (6 bases). Trimming pared 6 bases from V and 0 bases from J, leaving 12 bases between. CDR3 length: 15 amino acids. Germline loops: CDR1 MNHNS, CDR2 SASEGT. The CDR3 loop is CASREGHYSNQPQHF. The DNA of the CDR3 is TGTGCCAGCAGAGAGGGACACTATAGCAATCAGCCCCAGCATTTT.

Only a few counts were recorded for this clone. The CDR3 protein is CASSPVSWNSPLHF. For the CDR3, the DNA is TGTGCCAGCAGTCCTGTTAGTTGGAATTCACCCCTCCACTTT. V gene TRBV6-5 combines with J gene TRBJ1-6; D remains ambiguous. Per the germline V gene, CDR1 is MNHEY and CDR2 is SVGAGI. The CDR3 length is 14 residues. The ends were cut back, 5 bases at V and 7 bases at J, with 12 bases in the middle.

Worth noting for this clone: Sequence at one end of the junction differs from germline and may be a read error. Other DNA sequences from this sample encode an identical CDR3 as well. The chain uses TRBV4-2 and TRBJ1-6; D gene unclear. From germline, CDR1 is LGHNA and CDR2 YNFKEQ. This CDR3 is 15 amino acids long. In nucleotides, the CDR3 is TGTGCCAGCAGCCAAGCCCTCTCCTATAATTCACCTCTCCACTTT. This gives the protein CASSQALSYNSPLHF.

V and J are TRBV21-1 and TRBJ1-4; the listed D gene, TRBD1, was not tested against the DNA. TRBV21-1 is flagged as a pseudogene. This CDR3 is built from 15 residues. The CDR3 coding sequence is TGTGCCAGCAGCCGCCCGGGACAGGTTCTGGAGAAACTGTTTTTT. Translated, it gives CASSRPGQVLEKLFF.

The genes are TRBV9 and TRBJ1-1; D unclear. The CDR3 is 14 amino acids. CDR1 SGDLS and CDR2 YYNGEE come from the germline V gene. Trimming shortened V by 2 bases and J by 1 base, and 9 bases separated the two germline ends. For the CDR3, the DNA is TGTGCCAGCAGCGTCGCGACGGGGAACACTGAAGCTTTCTTT. Its protein is CASSVATGNTEAFF.

The rearrangement joins TRBV2 to TRBJ1-6; TRBD1 agrees at 9 bases. From germline, CDR1 is SNHLY and CDR2 FYNNEI. V gave up 4 bases and J gave up 8 bases; unmatched junction bases: 3. This CDR3 spans 14 amino acids. This CDR3 reads CASSVRQGDSPLHF. The CDR3 DNA sequence: TGTGCCAGCAGTGTACGACAGGGGGATTCACCCCTCCACTTT.

As to this clone: At one end, the junction sequence differs from germline, possibly due to a read error. The identical CDR3 is also encoded by other nucleotide sequences in the sample. The chain combines TRBV6-6 with TRBJ1-2; a weak D match, TRBD1 (5 bases). The germline gives CDR1 MNHNY, CDR2 SVGAGI (reference sequence). This CDR3 comprises 14 residues. The CDR3 protein is CASSRQLPNYGYTF. The CDR3 nucleotides read TGTGCCAGCAGTCGACAGCTACCTAATTATGGCTACACCTTC.

J is TRBJ2-5 and V is TRBV5-1; maybe TRBD1 (6 bases). Trimming removed 4 bases at V and 4 bases at J, with 17 bases between. The CDR3 covers 15 residues. The germline V gene has CDR1 SGHRS and CDR2 YFSETQ. The CDR3 spells CASSPTGSRLETQYF. CDR3 coding DNA: TGCGCCAGCAGCCCAACAGGGAGTCGGCTAGAGACCCAGTACTTC.

V usage is TRBV9 and J usage is TRBJ1-2, with 10 nucleotides matching TRBD1. CDR1 is SGDLS, CDR2 YYNGEE, per germline. This CDR3 has 17 residues. The V and J ends lost 0 bases and 4 bases, in that order; junction bases with no gene match: 9. CDR3 sequence (DNA): TGTGCCAGCAGCGTAGAAACGACAGGGGGCGCAGGCTATGGCTACACCTTC. The encoded protein is CASSVETTGGAGYGYTF.

A single count supports this clone. V usage is TRBV5-6 and J usage is TRBJ2-5, with a weak D call TRBD1 (5 bases). The CDR3 consists of 15 residues. Trimming removed 3 bases at V and 2 bases at J, with 14 bases between. Germline lookup yields CDR1 SGHDT and CDR2 YYEEEE. CDR3 sequence reads: CASSSADSPQETQYF. The CDR3 nucleotides read TGTGCCAGCAGCTCCGCCGACAGCCCACAAGAGACCCAGTACTTC.

This chain joins TRBV11-1 and TRBJ2-1, with TRBD2 identical over 8 bases. The CDR3 loop spans 17 amino acids. Germline-derived CDR1 and CDR2 are SGHAT and FQDESV (reference sequence). The J segment lost 10 bases and the V segment lost 0 bases, leaving 14 bases of the junction unmatched. In DNA, the CDR3 is TGTGCCAGCAGCTTAGCGGCACTAGGCGGGGGGCCGGGGGAGCAGTTCTTC. Amino acids: CASSLAALGGGPGEQFF.

The chain is built from TRBV4-1 and TRBJ2-6; a weak D match, TRBD1 (6 bases). Germline lookup yields CDR1 MGHRA and CDR2 YSYEKL. The CDR3 loop spans 19 amino acids. The V end was cut by 1 base, the J end by 0 bases, with 16 bases between. CDR3 loop: CASSQGDPGEGSGANVLTF. CDR3 in DNA: TGCGCCAGCAGCCAAGGAGACCCAGGGGAAGGCTCTGGGGCCAACGTCCTGACTTTC.

CDR3 sequence (DNA): TGTGCCAGCACCCCACGCGTGTACTCTGGAAACACCATATATTTT. Translation: CASTPRVYSGNTIYF. V gene TRBV6-5 combines with J gene TRBJ1-3; D gene uncertain. There are 15 residues in the CDR3. The germline CDR1 and CDR2 sequences are MNHEY and SVGAGI. Trimming removed 7 bases at V and 0 bases at J, with 13 bases between.

The chain is built from TRBV14 and TRBJ2-1, with a weak D call TRBD2 (7 bases). Deletions cut 2 bases from V and 6 bases from J, with 17 bases between. From germline, CDR1 is SGHDN and CDR2 FVKESK. The CDR3 extends over 16 amino acids. CDR3 bases: TGTGCCAGCAGCCAACTACGGGGGGCCCCAACCAATGAGCAGTTCTTC. As protein: CASSQLRGAPTNEQFF.

This chain joins TRBV7-3 and TRBJ1-1, with 8 nucleotides matching TRBD1. CDR1 and CDR2 (germline): SGHTA, FQGTGA. CDR3 length equals 14 residues. The ends lost 8 bases at V and 5 bases at J; junction bases unmatched: 10. CDR3 nucleotides: TGTGCCAGCGGTACATCAGGGGGCGAGACTGAAGCTTTCTTT. Encoded protein: CASGTSGGETEAFF.

The CDR3 DNA reads as TGTGCCAGCAGCCTGACAGGGGGCTACTATGGCTACACCTTC. Amino acids: CASSLTGGYYGYTF. This chain connects TRBV5-6 to TRBJ1-2, with TRBD1 matching over 10 bases. The CDR3 length is 14 residues. The germline V gene has CDR1 SGHDT and CDR2 YYEEEE. The junction had 3 bases not matched to a gene; V was cut back by 4 bases and J by 3 bases.

This chain connects TRBV2 to TRBJ2-3, with 9 bases aligning to TRBD1. CDR1 and CDR2 (germline): SNHLY, FYNNEI. This CDR3 is 15 amino acids long. V lost 6 bases and J lost 4; bases outside the gene matches: 8. The CDR3 region has the DNA TGTGCCAGCAGACGCACAGGGGGCCGGGCAGATACGCAGTATTTT. This encodes CASRRTGGRADTQYF. Using reference TRBV2 and TRBJ2-3 for the parts outside the CDR3, the full variable domain is EPEVTQTPSHQVTQMGQEVILRCVPISNHLYFYWYRQILGQKVEFLVSFYNNEISEKSEIFDDQFSVERPDGSNFTLKIRSTKLEDSAMYFCASRRTGGRADTQYFGPGTRLTVL.

V usage is TRBV7-9 and J usage is TRBJ1-2; TRBD1 matches at 10 bases. CDR1 and CDR2 from the germline V gene are SEHNR and FQNEAQ (reference sequence). V shed 8 bases, J shed 4 bases, and the junction held 10 bases outside the gene matches. CDR3 length: 15 amino acids. This chain's CDR3 is CASSGTGVVFYGYTF. CDR3 coding DNA: TGTGCCAGCTCGGGGACAGGGGTAGTCTTCTATGGCTACACCTTC.

There are a few counts of this clone. The rearrangement joins TRBV7-3 to TRBJ2-7, with 11 bases that match TRBD1. J gave up 3 bases and V 4 bases, and 11 bases lay outside the gene matches. This CDR3 is 17 amino acids long. Per the germline V gene, CDR1 is SGHTA and CDR2 is FQGTGA. The DNA of the CDR3 is TGTGCCAGCAGCTCTTCTCGGACAGGGGGCGGTTTCTACGAGCAGTACTTC. Its protein product is CASSSSRTGGGFYEQYF.

This chain uses TRBV6-1 with TRBJ1-6; D is uncertain. Germline-derived CDR1 and CDR2 are MNHNS and SASEGT. Trimming pared 4 bases from V and 4 bases from J, leaving 14 bases between. This CDR3 has 16 residues. CDR3 in DNA: TGTGCCAGCAGTGGGGCCGGCCTCTCGTATAATTCACCCCTCCACTTT. Translating it yields CASSGAGLSYNSPLHF.

The rearrangement uses TRBV2 and TRBJ1-5; the match to TRBD1 covers 11 bases. Germline CDR1 and CDR2: SNHLY and FYNNEI. Trimming took 3 bases from V and 6 from J; bases not matched to a gene: 4. This CDR3 spans 15 amino acids. CDR3 region: CASSDRTGGGQPQHF. CDR3 DNA: TGTGCCAGCAGTGATCGGACAGGGGGCGGTCAGCCCCAGCATTTT.

This chain connects TRBV11-1 to TRBJ1-1; D unresolved. The germline V gene encodes CDR1 SGHAT and CDR2 FQDESV (reference sequence). Between the trimmed V and J ends, which lost 4 bases and 4 bases, there was a span of 10 bases. CDR3 size: 13 residues. Here the CDR3 reads CASSSREGTEAFF. CDR3 nucleotides: TGTGCCAGCAGCTCAAGAGAGGGCACTGAAGCTTTCTTT.

The chain couples TRBV29-1 to TRBJ1-4, with 8 positions matching TRBD1. Germline CDR1 and CDR2: SQVTM and ANQGSEA. The CDR3 is 12 residues long. The V gene end was trimmed by 7 bases and the J gene end by 8 bases; junction bases not matched to a gene: 6. This chain's CDR3 is CSAMTGEEKLFF. CDR3 coding DNA: TGCAGCGCTATGACAGGGGAGGAAAAACTGTTTTTT.